This is a list of T cell receptor beta chains from one sample in a study of human T cells and chemical hapten exposure. TCRdb re-derived calls from the RACE reads in MiXCR, one entry per CDR3 protein. The table records about 49,000 distinct CDR3 sequences, 9.3% of them present only once. Material: whole blood, obtained in connection with sensitization to the hapten diphenylcyclopropenone (DPC). The receptors derive from a woman between 50 and 59 years old with alopecia areata. Some clones in this sample may be carry-over from other donors' samples. Each CDR3 is given with its conserved first and last residue. A D gene is named only where the DNA matches it firmly. Part of the rows lack a size; the others show once, few, many or a class for expanded clones.

J | size | V | D | DNA | CDR3
TRBJ2-3 | many | TRBV19 | NA | TGTGCCAGTAGTATAGACCAGACCCCGGATACGCAGTATTTT | CASSIDQTPDTQYF
TRBJ2-7 | many | TRBV7-6 | TRBD2 | TGTGCCAGCAGCTTTCCCGACAGCGGGGCGGGCCGACCCTACGAGCAGTACTTC | CASSFPDSGAGRPYEQYF
TRBJ2-7 | many | TRBV7-9 | NA | TGTGCCAGCAGCTTAGCCGGGGTCTACGAGCAGTACTTC | CASSLAGVYEQYF
TRBJ2-2 | NA | TRBV15 | NA | TGTGCCACCAGCTGGGACACCGGGGAGCTGTTTTTT | CATSWDTGELFF
TRBJ1-6 | many | TRBV5-1 | NA | TGCGCCAGCAGCTTGGGGCACCGGGACACAGATTCACCCCTCCACTTT | CASSLGHRDTDSPLHF
TRBJ1-4 | few | TRBV4-2 | NA | TGTGCCAGCAGCCAAAGCGCCCGAGGAAGAAATGAAAAACTGTTTTTT | CASSQSARGRNEKLFF
TRBJ2-3 | many | TRBV7-2 | TRBD2 | TGTGCCAGCAGCTTTGGTAGCGGGAGCCCAGCAGATACGCAGTATTTT | CASSFGSGSPADTQYF
TRBJ2-7 | few | TRBV7-2 | NA | TGTGCCAGCAGCCCCTCCCCCGGCTCCTACGAGCAGTACTTC | CASSPSPGSYEQYF
TRBJ2-3 | many | TRBV18 | TRBD2 | TGTGCCAGCTCACCAAGTATAGCGGGAACAGATACGCAGTATTTT | CASSPSIAGTDTQYF
TRBJ1-1 | many | TRBV27 | NA | TGTGCCAGCAGTTTAGTACCTGTCAGAAGGAACACTGAAGCTTTCTTT | CASSLVPVRRNTEAFF
TRBJ1-3 | many | TRBV7-8 | NA | TGTGCCAGCGGTCCATTGGCTGGAAACACCATATATTTT | CASGPLAGNTIYF
TRBJ2-7 | many | TRBV7-2 | TRBD1 | TGTGCCAGCACCAGGGACAGGGGGTCCTACGAGCAGTACTTC | CASTRDRGSYEQYF
TRBJ2-7 | many | TRBV5-5 | NA | TGTGCCAGCAGCTTGTCGAGCTTTCGGGGCGAGCAGTACTTC | CASSLSSFRGEQYF
TRBJ1-1 | many | TRBV20-1 | NA | TGCAGTGCGAGCGGACACACTGAAGCTTTCTTT | CSASGHTEAFF
TRBJ1-3 | NA | TRBV7-2 | TRBD1 | TGTGCCAGCAGCTTGAGCTCAGGGGGACGCTCTGGAAACACCATATATTTT | CASSLSSGGRSGNTIYF
TRBJ2-1 | many | TRBV5-1 | TRBD1 | TGCGCCAGCAGCTTAAGGACAGGGGGAGTAAATGAGCAGTTCTTC | CASSLRTGGVNEQFF
TRBJ2-1 | few | TRBV5-1 | TRBD1 | TGCGCCAGCAGCTTGACCACAGGGGGGTCGGTCAATGAGCAGTTCTTC | CASSLTTGGSVNEQFF
TRBJ1-6 | many | TRBV4-1 | NA | TGCGCCAGCAGCCTGGATCAGGGAAGGAGTAATTCACCCCTCCACTTT | CASSLDQGRSNSPLHF
TRBJ1-1 | many | TRBV5-5 | NA | TGTGCCAGCAGCTCGAGGGATTTCGGCACTGAAGCTTTCTTT | CASSSRDFGTEAFF
TRBJ2-5 | NA | TRBV24-1 | NA | TGTGCCACCAGTGATCCGACCGGTAGAACAGAGACCCAGTACTTC | CATSDPTGRTETQYF
TRBJ1-5 | many | TRBV20-1 | NA | TGCAGTGCTGAAGGACGGAGCAATCAGCCCCAGCATTTT | CSAEGRSNQPQHF
TRBJ1-4 | many | TRBV29-1 | TRBD1 | TGCAGCGTTGAAGTATGGGACAGGGACAATGAAAAACTGTTTTTT | CSVEVWDRDNEKLFF
TRBJ1-1 | many | TRBV6-2/TRBV6-3 | NA | TGTGCCAGCAGAATAAGGCGGCACACTGAAGCTTTCTTT | CASRIRRHTEAFF
TRBJ2-5 | many | TRBV18 | TRBD1 | TGTGCCAGCTCACCAGGGACAGAAGAGACCCAGTACTTC | CASSPGTEETQYF
TRBJ1-4 | NA | TRBV30 | NA | TGTGCCTGGAATGTGGGCACAACTAATGAAAAACTGTTTTTT | CAWNVGTTNEKLFF
TRBJ1-1 | few | TRBV29-1 | NA | TGCAGCGTTGCCTTTTTCGGGGCCCTAATGAACACTGAAGCTTTCTTT | CSVAFFGALMNTEAFF